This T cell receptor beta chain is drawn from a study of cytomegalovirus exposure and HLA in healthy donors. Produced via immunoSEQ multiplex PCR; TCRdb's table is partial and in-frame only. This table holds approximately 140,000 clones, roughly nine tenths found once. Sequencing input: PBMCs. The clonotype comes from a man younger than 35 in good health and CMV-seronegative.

CDR3 DNA sequence: TGTGCCAGCAGCAAGGAGATACTGACAGGGTGGAGTAATTCACCCCTCCACTTT. Translated, it gives CASSKEILTGWSNSPLHF. The chain is built from TRBV5-6 and TRBJ1-6; TRBD1 aligns across 7 bases. The CDR3 has 18 residues. The junction had 16 bases not matched to a gene; V was cut back by 4 bases and J by 6 bases. Germline V lookup: CDR1 SGHDT, CDR2 YYEEEE.